The 13 T cell receptor beta chains below all came from one sample that was sequenced in a study of cytotoxic CD8 clonotypes in ibrutinib-treated CLL. Libraries were prepared by immunoSEQ multiplex PCR; TCRdb keeps only in-frame clonotypes and omits some of them. The sample lists roughly 160,000 clones, approximately 80% occurring once. This material consisted of PBMCs, taken after 24 months of ibrutinib treatment. The receptors here all came from a human donor with chronic lymphocytic leukemia.

CDR3 loop: CASSQAFGTGVETQYF. In DNA, the CDR3 is TGTGCCAGCAGCCAAGCCTTTGGGACAGGGGTAGAGACCCAGTACTTC. This chain joins TRBV9 and TRBJ2-5; 10 positions match TRBD1. This CDR3 is built from 16 residues. Losses at the gene ends were 4 bases for V and 4 bases for J; bases not matched to a gene: 10. Germline CDR1 reads SGDLS; CDR2 reads YYNGEE.

CDR3 DNA sequence: TGTGCCAGCAGCTTAGAGGGCGCCTACTATGGCTACACCTTC. Residues: CASSLEGAYYGYTF. The chain has TRBV7-9 and TRBJ1-2, with no clear D. Looked up from germline, CDR1 is SEHNR and CDR2 is FQNEAQ (reference sequence). With 1 base removed from V and 3 bases from J, the gap between germline ends came to 9 bases. There are 14 residues in the CDR3.

This clone was observed a handful of times. The chain combines TRBV7-6 with TRBJ2-1; either TRBD1 or TRBD2 may fit D (5 bases each). The CDR3 is 12 residues long. CDR1 is SGHVS, CDR2 FNYEAQ, per germline. Trimming shortened V by 1 base and J by 8 bases, and 6 bases separated the two germline ends. The CDR3: CASSLGGDEQFF. The CDR3 DNA sequence: TGTGCCAGCAGCTTAGGAGGGGATGAGCAGTTCTTC.

To note about this clone: At the DNA level, this CDR3 is encoded by other sequences in the same sample as well. This chain links TRBV5-1 with TRBJ2-1, with a tentative D call TRBD2 (5 bases). Germline V gene data show CDR1 as SGHRS and CDR2 as YFSETQ. Trimming shortened V by 0 bases and J by 0 bases, and 7 bases separated the two germline ends. This CDR3 is built from 15 residues. Here the CDR3 reads CASSLGGSSYNEQFF. CDR3 DNA sequence: TGCGCCAGCAGCTTGGGAGGGAGCTCCTACAATGAGCAGTTCTTC. The full variable domain, with the rest looked up from reference TRBV5-1 and TRBJ2-1, is KAGVTQTPRYLIKTRGQQVTLSCSPISGHRSVSWYQQTPGQGLQFLFEYFSETQRNKGNFPGRFSGRQFSNSRSEMNVSTLELGDSALYLCASSLGGSSYNEQFFGPGTRLTVL.

This clone was seen only once. The chain uses TRBV2 and TRBJ2-7; the D is unclear. Trimming took 4 bases from V and 1 from J, leaving 11 bases between them. The CDR3 is made up of 14 amino acids. The germline V gene has CDR1 SNHLY and CDR2 FYNNEI. The CDR3: CASSGLMESYEQYF. DNA for the CDR3: TGTGCCAGCAGTGGACTCATGGAATCCTACGAGCAGTACTTC.

In nucleotides, the CDR3 is TGTGCCAGCAGCCCGCGGGGGGTTTACGAGCAGTACTTC. It encodes CASSPRGVYEQYF. This chain links TRBV11-2 with TRBJ2-7; 8 bases fit TRBD2. The CDR3 extends over 13 amino acids. The ends lost 5 bases at V and 4 bases at J; junction bases unmatched: 4. Per germline, CDR1 SGHAT and CDR2 FQNNGV.

The rearrangement uses TRBV5-8 and TRBJ2-7; D remains ambiguous. CDR1 and CDR2 from the germline V gene are SGHTS and YDEGEE. Deletions cut 4 bases from V and 3 bases from J, with 20 bases between. CDR3 length: 16 residues. Written as DNA, the CDR3 is TGTGCCAGCAGCCCCCGAGCCCTCCTCTGGGACTACGAGCAGTACTTC. It encodes CASSPRALLWDYEQYF.

V is TRBV9 and J is TRBJ1-1; no clear D. V gave up 4 bases and J gave up 1 base, with 14 bases separating them. From germline, CDR1 is SGDLS and CDR2 YYNGEE. This CDR3 spans 15 amino acids. CDR3 protein: CASSPRTYKNTEAFF. The DNA of the CDR3 is TGTGCCAGCAGCCCCAGGACCTACAAGAACACTGAAGCTTTCTTT. The full variable domain, in which reference TRBV9 and TRBJ1-1 provide the parts outside the CDR3, is DSGVTQTPKHLITATGQRVTLRCSPRSGDLSVYWYQQSLDQGLQFLIQYYNGEERAKGNILERFSAQQFPDLHSELNLSSLELGDSALYFCASSPRTYKNTEAFFGQGTRLTVV.

In its sample, this clone was seen once. This chain links TRBV4-3 with TRBJ1-2; a weak D match, TRBD1 (6 bases). Germline V gene data show CDR1 as LGHNA and CDR2 as YSLEER. V was cut by 0 bases and J by 3 bases, with 11 bases left in between. The CDR3 is 15 amino acids. CDR3 in DNA: TGCGCCAGCAGCCAAGACGGTAGGGGGGACTATGGCTACACCTTC. Protein product: CASSQDGRGDYGYTF.

J is TRBJ1-3 and V is TRBV9; D is unclear. Deletions cut 4 bases from V and 0 bases from J, with 14 bases between. The germline gives CDR1 SGDLS, CDR2 YYNGEE. This CDR3 is built from 16 residues. The CDR3 here is CASSPITLNSGNTIYF. For the CDR3, the DNA is TGTGCCAGCAGCCCGATTACCCTCAACTCTGGAAACACCATATATTTT.

CDR3 in DNA: TGTGCCAGCAGCCGGGGTAGAAACACTGAAGCTTTCTTT. Its translation: CASSRGRNTEAFF. This sequence joins TRBV7-2 and TRBJ1-1; D call uncertain. Germline CDR1 reads SGHTA; CDR2 reads FQGNSA. V lost 5 bases and J 2 bases, leaving 9 bases between the germline ends. The length of the CDR3 is 13 residues.

This clone was counted a few times. Additional DNA sequences in this sample encode the identical CDR3. This sequence joins TRBV30 and TRBJ1-5; TRBD1 is a possible D gene (6 bases). CDR3 size: 13 residues. The germline CDR1 and CDR2 sequences are GTSNPN and SVGIG (reference sequence). Trimming left V 3 bases short and J 3 bases short, with 9 bases between. CDR3 sequence reads: CAWSRQDNQPQHF. The CDR3, as DNA: TGTGCCTGGAGCAGACAGGACAATCAGCCCCAGCATTTT.

The chain employs TRBV18 and TRBJ2-3; 12 nucleotides match TRBD2. Trimming at V came to 5 bases and at J to 4 bases, leaving 4 bases not matched to a gene. This CDR3 has 15 amino acids. The germline CDR1 and CDR2 sequences are KGHSH and LQKENI. CDR3 protein: CASSATSGGADTQYF. The CDR3 DNA is TGTGCCAGCTCAGCGACTAGCGGGGGCGCAGATACGCAGTATTTT.